This TCR beta chain was sequenced for a study of graft-versus-host responses after intestinal transplantation. After removal of 6 bases from V and 0 bases from J, the junction contained 6 bases not matched to a gene. CDR1 MNHEY and CDR2 SVGAGI come from the germline V gene. The CDR3 consists of 15 residues. The protocol was immunoSEQ multiplex PCR, while the TCRdb copy is restricted to in-frame clones and leaves out a portion. The table shows around 19,000 clones, with 35% to 40% occurring only once. This clone was seen only a few times. This clonotype was sampled from a human patient who received an intestinal transplant. This sequence joins TRBV6-5 and TRBJ2-5; the match to TRBD1 covers 8 bases. The specimen comprised alloreactive CD4+ T cells from a mixed lymphocyte reaction culture, sampled before intestinal transplant. Indicated subset: CFSE-low proliferating T cells sorted from approximately 6-day pre-transplant mixed lymphocyte reaction (GvH or HvG direction). CDR3 loop: CASRDRVGYQETQYF. The CDR3 nucleotides read TGTGCCAGCAGGGACAGGGTGGGGTACCAAGAGACCCAGTACTTC.